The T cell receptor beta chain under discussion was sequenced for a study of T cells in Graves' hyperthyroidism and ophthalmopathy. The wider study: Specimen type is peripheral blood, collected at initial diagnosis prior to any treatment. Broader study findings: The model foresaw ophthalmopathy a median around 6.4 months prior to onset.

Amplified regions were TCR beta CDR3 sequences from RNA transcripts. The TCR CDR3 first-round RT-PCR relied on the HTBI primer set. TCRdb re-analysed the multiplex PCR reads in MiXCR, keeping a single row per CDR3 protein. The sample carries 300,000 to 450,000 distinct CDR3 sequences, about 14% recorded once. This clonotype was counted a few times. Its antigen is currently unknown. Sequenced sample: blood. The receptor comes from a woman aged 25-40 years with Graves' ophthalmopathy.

CDR3 amino acids: CASSEALQGADTQYF. DNA for the CDR3: TGTGCCAGCAGTGAAGCGCTTCAGGGGGCAGATACGCAGTATTTT. This chain uses TRBV6-1 with TRBJ2-3, with 7 nucleotides matching TRBD1. This CDR3 spans 15 amino acids. Germline CDR1 is MNHNS and CDR2 is SASEGT. J was trimmed by 4 bases and V by 0 bases; bases with no gene match: 4.